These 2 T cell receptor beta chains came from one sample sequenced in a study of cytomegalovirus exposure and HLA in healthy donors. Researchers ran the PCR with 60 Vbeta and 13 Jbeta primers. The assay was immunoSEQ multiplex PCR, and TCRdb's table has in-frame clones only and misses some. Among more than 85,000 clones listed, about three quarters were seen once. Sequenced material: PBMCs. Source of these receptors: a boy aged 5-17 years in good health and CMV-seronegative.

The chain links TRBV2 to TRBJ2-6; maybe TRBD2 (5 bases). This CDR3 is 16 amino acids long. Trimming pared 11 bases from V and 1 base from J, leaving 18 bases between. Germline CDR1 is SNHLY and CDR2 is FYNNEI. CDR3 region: CAEAGSRGSGANVLTF. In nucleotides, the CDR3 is TGTGCCGAAGCTGGGAGTCGGGGTTCTGGGGCCAACGTCCTGACTTTC.

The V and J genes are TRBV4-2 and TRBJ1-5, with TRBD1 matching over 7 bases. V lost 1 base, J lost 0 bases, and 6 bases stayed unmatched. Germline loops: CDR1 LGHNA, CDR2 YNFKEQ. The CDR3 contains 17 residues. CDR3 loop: CASSQASGQISNQPQHF. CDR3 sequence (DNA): TGTGCCAGCAGCCAAGCGTCGGGACAGATTAGCAATCAGCCCCAGCATTTT.